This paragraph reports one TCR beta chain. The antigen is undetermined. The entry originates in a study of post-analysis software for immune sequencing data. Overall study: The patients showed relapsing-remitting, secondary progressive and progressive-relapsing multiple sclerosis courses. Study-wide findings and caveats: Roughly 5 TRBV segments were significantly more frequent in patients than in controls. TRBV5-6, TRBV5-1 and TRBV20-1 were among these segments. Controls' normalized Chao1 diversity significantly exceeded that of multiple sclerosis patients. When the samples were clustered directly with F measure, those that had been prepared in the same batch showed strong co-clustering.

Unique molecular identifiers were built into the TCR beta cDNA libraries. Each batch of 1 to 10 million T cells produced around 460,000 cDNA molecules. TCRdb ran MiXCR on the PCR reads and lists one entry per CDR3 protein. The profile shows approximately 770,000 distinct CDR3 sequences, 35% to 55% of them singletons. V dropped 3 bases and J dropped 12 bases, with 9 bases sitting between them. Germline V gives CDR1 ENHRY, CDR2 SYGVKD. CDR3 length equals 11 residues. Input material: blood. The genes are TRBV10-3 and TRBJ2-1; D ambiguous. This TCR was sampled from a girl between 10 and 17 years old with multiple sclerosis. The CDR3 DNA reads TGTGCCATCAGTGACGCTAGTTGGCAGTTCTTC. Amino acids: CAISDASWQFF.